Listed below are T cell receptor beta chains from one sample, sequenced in a study of blood T cell repertoires in COVID-19. The repertoire was sequenced with immunoSEQ multiplex PCR; TCRdb's copy has only in-frame clones and lacks some. The sample lists approximately 240,000 clones, approximately 81% seen once, with around 5.5% in the top ten. The sequencing input was peripheral blood. These receptors were taken from a woman aged 55-70 years who had recovered from COVID-19. CDR3s include the opening cysteine and the closing phenylalanine or tryptophan. A D gene is named only where the DNA matches it firmly. Clone size, where shown, is once, few, many, or a class for clones that have expanded.

j_call clone_size v_call d_call cdr3_aa cdr3_nt
TRBJ2-5 NA TRBV7-2 TRBD2 CASSPRRLADQETQYF TGTGCCAGCAGCCCCCGCAGACTAGCAGACCAAGAGACCCAGTACTTC
TRBJ2-2 NA TRBV10-3 TRBD1 CAIKVTGGSFETGELFF TGTGCCATCAAAGTGACAGGGGGTAGTTTTGAGACCGGGGAGCTGTTTTTT
TRBJ1-2 NA TRBV4-1 TRBD1 CASSQPTQGANYGYTF TGCGCCAGCAGCCAACCCACACAGGGGGCAAACTATGGCTACACCTTC
TRBJ1-2 NA TRBV7-8 TRBD1 CASSFEGARGYTF TGTGCCAGCAGCTTCGAGGGGGCGCGAGGCTACACCTTC
TRBJ1-4 NA TRBV11-2 NA CASSPQAGGEKLFF TGTGCCAGCAGCCCCCAGGCGGGAGGGGAAAAACTGTTTTTT
TRBJ1-1 NA TRBV18 NA CASSSAQDTEAFF TGTGCCAGCTCATCTGCCCAGGACACTGAAGCTTTCTTT
TRBJ1-5 NA TRBV18 NA CASSPIADNQPQHF TGTGCCAGCTCACCAATAGCCGACAATCAGCCCCAGCATTTT
TRBJ2-2 NA TRBV5-1 TRBD2 CASKEGRLASGGGTGELFF TGCGCCAGCAAAGAAGGGCGGCTCGCTAGCGGGGGGGGCACCGGGGAGCTGTTTTTT
TRBJ1-6 NA TRBV5-1 NA CASSFGGVDPLHF TGCGCCAGCAGCTTTGGTGGAGTAGATCCCCTCCACTTT
TRBJ2-1 once TRBV7-8 NA CASSLGQGHYNEQFF TGTGCCAGCAGCTTAGGACAAGGACACTACAATGAGCAGTTCTTC
TRBJ2-1 NA TRBV5-1 TRBD2 CASSQLAGGHDEQFF TGCGCCAGCAGCCAACTAGCGGGGGGGCACGATGAGCAGTTCTTC
TRBJ1-6 few TRBV6-5 NA CASNTGTQNSPLHF TGTGCCAGCAATACCGGGACACAGAATTCACCCCTCCACTTT
TRBJ2-7 NA TRBV2 NA CASTILGPSVDEQYF TGTGCCAGCACTATTTTGGGGCCGTCGGTGGACGAGCAGTACTTC
TRBJ2-1 NA TRBV7-9 TRBD2 CASSRTSGAYNEQFF TGTGCCAGCAGCCGGACTAGCGGAGCCTACAATGAGCAGTTCTTC
TRBJ1-1 NA TRBV7-2 NA CASTRPKERDTEAFF TGTGCCAGCACACGTCCGAAGGAGAGGGACACTGAAGCTTTCTTT
TRBJ2-2 NA TRBV12-5 TRBD1 CASGLGQGVGTGELFF TGTGCTAGTGGCCTCGGACAGGGCGTGGGCACCGGGGAGCTGTTTTTT
TRBJ2-1 NA TRBV14 NA CASSQDMGRPYNEQFF TGTGCCAGCAGCCAAGATATGGGGCGACCCTACAATGAGCAGTTCTTC